The subject of this entry is one T cell receptor beta chain. Its antigen is not known. The V gene's germline CDR1 is MNHEY and CDR2 SVGAGI. The V end lost 6 bases, the J end lost 5 bases, and 13 bases lay between the germline ends. The CDR3 is made up of 13 amino acids. TCRdb keeps only in-frame clones here, not all; method: immunoSEQ multiplex PCR. The table shows roughly 39,000 clones, with over 70% occurring only once. Patients with chemo-refractory metastatic non-small-cell lung cancer received focal radiation plus CTLA-4 blockade with ipilimumab. These data belong to a study of radiotherapy plus CTLA-4 blockade in lung cancer. Study summary: Among enrolled patients, about 18% responded and less than 40% achieved disease control.

The study, taken as a whole, reports: Alongside interferon-beta, early blood T cell clone dynamics were reportedly the best predictor of response.

The material sequenced was peripheral blood, taken from a patient treated with radiotherapy plus ipilimumab. The chain uses TRBV6-5 and TRBJ2-5; D is perhaps TRBD1 (6 bases). The TCR sequence derives from a human donor with non-small cell lung cancer who had stable disease on radiotherapy plus ipilimumab. CDR3 in amino acids: CASSPGAFETQYF. DNA of the CDR3: TGTGCCAGCAGCCCAGGGGCTTTCGAGACCCAGTACTTC.